Given below is one T cell receptor beta chain in context. The data stem from a study of control samples from healthy donors and cancer patients. With V trimmed by 4 bases and J by 6 bases, 3 bases remained unmatched. Germline CDR1 is SGHNT and CDR2 is YYREEE (reference sequence). The CDR3 is 13 residues long. Assay: immunoSEQ multiplex PCR; the TCRdb copy retains only in-frame clones and omits some. The top ten hold about 2% of the sample, which has approximately 210,000 clones, about 90% seen once. The chain links TRBV5-4 to TRBJ1-4; 7 bases match TRBD1. The sequencing sample was made of blood. This clonotype originated in a man aged 25-45 years in good health. The CDR3 DNA is TGTGCCAGCAGCCAAGGGGGCCATGAAAAACTGTTTTTT. Amino acids: CASSQGGHEKLFF.